This T cell receptor (beta chain) was identified in a study of cytomegalovirus exposure and HLA in healthy donors. About this clone: The antigen remains unidentified.

This PCR relied on a set of 60 Vbeta primers and 13 Jbeta primers. The protocol was immunoSEQ multiplex PCR, while the TCRdb copy is restricted to in-frame clones and leaves out a portion. The sample yields about 130,000 clones, about four fifths seen once. There are 14 residues in the CDR3. Trimming at V came to 4 bases and at J to 3 bases, leaving 7 bases not matched to a gene. Per the germline V gene, CDR1 is SQVTM and CDR2 is ANQGSEA. Overall study results and limits: The study found most TCR sequences rare, yet found some public TCRs in many donors. Earlier analysis looked at TCR beta V segments, and most were productive about 90% or about 30% of the time. A later analysis revealed that TCR association rates differed between HLA loci, peaking at DRB1 and bottoming out at HLA-C.

This TCR came from a man aged 18 to 29 in good health and CMV-seronegative. The rearrangement joins TRBV29-1 to TRBJ2-3, with TRBD2 matching over 7 bases. The sample taken for sequencing was PBMCs. The CDR3 sequence: CSVAGGSGTDTQYF. CDR3 sequence (DNA): TGCAGCGTTGCTGGCGGGAGCGGTACAGATACGCAGTATTTT.